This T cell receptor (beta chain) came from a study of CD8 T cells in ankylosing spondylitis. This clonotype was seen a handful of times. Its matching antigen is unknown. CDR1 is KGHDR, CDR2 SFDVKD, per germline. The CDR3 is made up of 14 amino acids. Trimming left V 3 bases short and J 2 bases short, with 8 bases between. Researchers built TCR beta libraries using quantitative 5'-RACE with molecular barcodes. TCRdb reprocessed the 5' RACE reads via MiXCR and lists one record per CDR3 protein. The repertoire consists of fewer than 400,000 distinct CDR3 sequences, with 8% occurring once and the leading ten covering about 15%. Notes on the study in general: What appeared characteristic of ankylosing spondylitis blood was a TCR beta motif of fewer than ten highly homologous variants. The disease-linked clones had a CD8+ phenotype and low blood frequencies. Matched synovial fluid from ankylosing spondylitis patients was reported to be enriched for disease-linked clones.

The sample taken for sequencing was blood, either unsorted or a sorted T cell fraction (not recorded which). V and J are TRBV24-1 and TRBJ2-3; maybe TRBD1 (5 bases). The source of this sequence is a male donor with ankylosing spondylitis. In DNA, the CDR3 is TGTGCCACCAGTGATAGGGGAACCACAGATACGCAGTATTTT. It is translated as CATSDRGTTDTQYF.